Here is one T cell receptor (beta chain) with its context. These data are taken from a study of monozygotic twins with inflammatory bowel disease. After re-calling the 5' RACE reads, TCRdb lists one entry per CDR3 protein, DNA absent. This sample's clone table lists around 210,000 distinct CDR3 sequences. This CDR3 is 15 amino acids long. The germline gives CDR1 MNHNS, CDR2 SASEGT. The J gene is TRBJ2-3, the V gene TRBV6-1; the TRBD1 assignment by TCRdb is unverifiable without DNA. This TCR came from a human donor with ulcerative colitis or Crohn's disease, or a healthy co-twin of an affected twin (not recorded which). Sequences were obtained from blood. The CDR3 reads CASSSRQGRTDTQYF.